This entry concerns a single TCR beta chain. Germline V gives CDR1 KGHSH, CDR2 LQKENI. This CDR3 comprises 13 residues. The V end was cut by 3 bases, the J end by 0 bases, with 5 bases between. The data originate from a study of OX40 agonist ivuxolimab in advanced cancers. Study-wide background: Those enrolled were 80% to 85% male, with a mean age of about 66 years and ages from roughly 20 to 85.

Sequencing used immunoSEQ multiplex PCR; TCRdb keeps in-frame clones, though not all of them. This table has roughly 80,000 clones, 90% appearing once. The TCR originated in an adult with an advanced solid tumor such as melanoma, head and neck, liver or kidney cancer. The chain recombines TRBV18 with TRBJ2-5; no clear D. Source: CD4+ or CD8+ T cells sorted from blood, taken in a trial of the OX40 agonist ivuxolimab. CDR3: CASSPLDQETQYF. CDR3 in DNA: TGTGCCAGCTCACCCTTGGACCAAGAGACCCAGTACTTC.